This T cell receptor (beta chain) was observed in a study of T cells after yellow fever vaccination. About the study: For low cell numbers, libraries were made with SMART-Seq v4 Ultra Low Input.

MiXCR, run by TCRdb on the 5' RACE reads, gives a single entry per CDR3 protein. The table lists about 320,000 distinct CDR3 sequences, about 12% of them singletons. In this sample, this clonotype turned up a few times. Germline CDR1 reads MNHEY; CDR2 reads SVGAGI. CDR3 size: 15 residues. Deletions cut 1 base from V and 8 bases from J, with 17 bases between. The sample here was CD4+ T cells sorted from PBMCs, taken 15 days after the yellow fever booster vaccination. The clonotype comes from a man younger than 35 who received the YFV17D yellow fever vaccine. V usage is TRBV6-5 and J usage is TRBJ1-2; no reliable D call. The CDR3 DNA is TGTGCCAGCAGTTACTTCGGGCGGGAATACGGCGGCTACACCTTC. It encodes CASSYFGREYGGYTF.